The present TCR beta chain was sequenced within a study of cytomegalovirus exposure and HLA in healthy donors. Sequencing used immunoSEQ multiplex PCR; TCRdb keeps in-frame clones, though not all of them. The sample includes 140,000 to 150,000 clones, approximately 90% seen only once; the top ten take approximately 0.7%. Overall study results and limits: The TCR clusters that emerged in the first cohort tended, a later analysis found, to co-occur in the approximately 130 validation repertoires. The study listed under 200 cytomegalovirus-associated TCR beta chains. In vitro experiments confirmed that a few CMV-associated chains were specific for CMV antigens. Rarity marked most TCR sequences, yet some public TCRs occurred in many donors.

As to this clone: What it binds is not known.

V shed 0 bases, J shed 3 bases, and the junction held 8 bases outside the gene matches. In germline, CDR1 is LNHDA, CDR2 SQIVND (reference sequence). This CDR3 spans 20 amino acids. The sample was PBMCs. This receptor was taken from a man younger than 35 in good health and CMV-seronegative. The V and J genes are TRBV19 and TRBJ2-2; 15 bases line up with TRBD2. CDR3: CASSIEGTSGRYGDTGELFF. The CDR3 coding sequence is TGTGCCAGTAGTATAGAGGGGACTAGCGGGAGGTACGGGGACACCGGGGAGCTGTTTTTT. Together with reference TRBV19 and TRBJ2-2, the CDR3 gives the full variable domain: DGGITQSPKYLFRKEGQNVTLSCEQNLNHDAMYWYRQDPGQGLRLIYYSQIVNDFQKGDIAEGYSVSREKKESFPLTVTSAQKNPTAFYLCASSIEGTSGRYGDTGELFFGEGSRLTVL.